This note documents a single TCR beta chain sequence. This sample is part of a study of blood T cell repertoires in COVID-19. The overall study: Spain, Italy and the United States supplied samples that represented acute and convalescent COVID-19. Nucleic acid was either cDNA or gDNA, and it came from T cells, B-cell-depleted T cells, or PBMCs.

Germline CDR1 KGHSH, CDR2 LQKENI. CDR3 length equals 14 residues. V lost 1 base and J 0 bases, leaving 6 bases between the germline ends. Original methodology: From reference gene primer amplification, estimates of nucleated cell counts were derived. TCRdb's table, derived via immunoSEQ multiplex PCR, lists solely in-frame clones and lacks some. Clone size and the V and J calls come from that table; the DNA yielded D and trimming. The table records 150,000 or so clones, around nine tenths of them present only once. Sequencing used peripheral blood. The receptor comes from a human donor in a cohort sampled during active COVID-19. V and J are TRBV18 and TRBJ1-1, with D perhaps matching TRBD1 (6 bases). The CDR3 spells CASSPQGVNTEAFF. The CDR3 bases are TGTGCCAGCTCACCACAGGGGGTGAACACTGAAGCTTTCTTT.